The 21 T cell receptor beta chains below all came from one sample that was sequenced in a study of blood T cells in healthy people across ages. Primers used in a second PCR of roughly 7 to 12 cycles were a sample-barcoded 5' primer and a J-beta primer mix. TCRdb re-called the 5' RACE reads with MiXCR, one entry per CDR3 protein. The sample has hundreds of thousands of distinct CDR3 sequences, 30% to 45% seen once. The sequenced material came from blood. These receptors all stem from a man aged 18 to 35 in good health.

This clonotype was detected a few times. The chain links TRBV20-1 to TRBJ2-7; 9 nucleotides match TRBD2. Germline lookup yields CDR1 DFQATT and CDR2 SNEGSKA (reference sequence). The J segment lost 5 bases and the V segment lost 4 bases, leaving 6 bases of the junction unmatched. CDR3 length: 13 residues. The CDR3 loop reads CSAIGLARNEQYF. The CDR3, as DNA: TGCAGTGCTATTGGACTAGCGCGCAACGAGCAGTACTTC.

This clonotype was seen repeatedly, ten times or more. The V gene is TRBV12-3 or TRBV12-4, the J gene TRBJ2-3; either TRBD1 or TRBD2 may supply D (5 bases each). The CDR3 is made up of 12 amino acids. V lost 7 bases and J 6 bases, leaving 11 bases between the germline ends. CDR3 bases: TGTGCCAGCACCGAGGGGTTGGATACGCAGTATTTT. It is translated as CASTEGLDTQYF.

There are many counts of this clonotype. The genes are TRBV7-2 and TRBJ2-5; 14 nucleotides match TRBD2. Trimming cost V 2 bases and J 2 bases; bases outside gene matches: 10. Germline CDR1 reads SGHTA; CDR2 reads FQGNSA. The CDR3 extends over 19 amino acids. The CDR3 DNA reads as TGTGCCAGCAGCTTACCTCCGGGACTAGCGGGGGTGAAACAAGAGACCCAGTACTTC. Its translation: CASSLPPGLAGVKQETQYF.

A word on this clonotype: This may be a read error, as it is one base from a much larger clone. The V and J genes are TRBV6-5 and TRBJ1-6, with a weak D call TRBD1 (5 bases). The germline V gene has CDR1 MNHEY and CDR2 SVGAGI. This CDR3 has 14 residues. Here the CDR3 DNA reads TGTGCCAGCCGGCCCGGGGCCCATAATTCACCCCACCACTTT. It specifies CASRPGAHNSPHHF.

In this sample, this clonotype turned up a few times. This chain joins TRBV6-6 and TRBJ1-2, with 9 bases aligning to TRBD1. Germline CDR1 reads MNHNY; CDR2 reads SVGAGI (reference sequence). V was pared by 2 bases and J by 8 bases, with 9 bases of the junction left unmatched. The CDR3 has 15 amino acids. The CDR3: CASSYGDREGGGYTF. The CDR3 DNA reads TGTGCCAGCAGTTACGGGGACAGGGAAGGGGGAGGCTACACCTTC.

The CDR3 is CASSHGTRRSGGNEKLFF. The CDR3 coding sequence is TGTGCCAGCAGCCACGGGACTCGGAGATCGGGTGGTAATGAAAAACTGTTTTTT. The chain has TRBV5-5 and TRBJ1-4; tentative D call: TRBD1 (5 bases). Trimming took 4 bases from V and 4 from J, leaving 23 bases between them. The germline gives CDR1 SGHKS, CDR2 YYEKEE (reference sequence). CDR3 length: 18 residues.

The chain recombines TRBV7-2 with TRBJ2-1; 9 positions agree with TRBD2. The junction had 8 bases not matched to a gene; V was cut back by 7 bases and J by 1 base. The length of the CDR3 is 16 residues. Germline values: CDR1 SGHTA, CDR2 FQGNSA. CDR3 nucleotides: TGTGCCAGCACCTCGACTAGCGGTTTGTCCTACAATGAGCAGTTCTTC. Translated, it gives CASTSTSGLSYNEQFF. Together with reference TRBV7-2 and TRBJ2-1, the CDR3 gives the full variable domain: GAGVSQSPSNKVTEKGKDVELRCDPISGHTALYWYRQSLGQGLEFLIYFQGNSAPDKSGLPSDRFSAERTGGSVSTLTIQRTQQEDSAVYLCASTSTSGLSYNEQFFGPGTRLTVL.

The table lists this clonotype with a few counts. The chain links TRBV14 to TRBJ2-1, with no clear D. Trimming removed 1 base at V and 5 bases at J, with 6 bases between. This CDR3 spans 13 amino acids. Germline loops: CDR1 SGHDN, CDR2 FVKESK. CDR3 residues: CASSQGSDNEQFF. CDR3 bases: TGTGCCAGCAGCCAAGGGTCGGACAATGAGCAGTTCTTC.

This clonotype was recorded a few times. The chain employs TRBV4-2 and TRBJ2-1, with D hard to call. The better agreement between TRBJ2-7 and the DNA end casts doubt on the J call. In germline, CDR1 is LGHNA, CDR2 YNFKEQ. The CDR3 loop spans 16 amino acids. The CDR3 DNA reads TGTGCCAGCAGCCAAGAGGGGAAGGCGCCAGACAATGAGCAGTACTTC. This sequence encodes CASSQEGKAPDNEQYF.

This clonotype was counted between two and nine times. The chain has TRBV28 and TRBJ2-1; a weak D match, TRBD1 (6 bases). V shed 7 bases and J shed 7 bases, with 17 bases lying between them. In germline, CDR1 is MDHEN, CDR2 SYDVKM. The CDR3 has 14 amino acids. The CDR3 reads CASTNFRGANEQFF. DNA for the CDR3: TGTGCCAGCACCAACTTCAGGGGAGCAAATGAGCAGTTCTTC.

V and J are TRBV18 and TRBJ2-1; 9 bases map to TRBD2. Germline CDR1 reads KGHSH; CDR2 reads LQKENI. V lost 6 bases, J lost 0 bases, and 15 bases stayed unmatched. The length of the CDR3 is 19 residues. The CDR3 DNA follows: TGTGCCAGCTCGCCGTGGACTAGCGAGTCCCTTAGCTCCTACAATGAGCAGTTCTTC. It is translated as CASSPWTSESLSSYNEQFF.

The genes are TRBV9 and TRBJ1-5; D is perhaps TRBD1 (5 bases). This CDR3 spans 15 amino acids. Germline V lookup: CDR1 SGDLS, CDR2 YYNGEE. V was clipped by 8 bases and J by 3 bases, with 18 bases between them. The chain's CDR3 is CASSTGGAFNQPQHF. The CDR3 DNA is TGTGCCAGTTCTACGGGGGGAGCATTCAATCAGCCCCAGCATTTT.

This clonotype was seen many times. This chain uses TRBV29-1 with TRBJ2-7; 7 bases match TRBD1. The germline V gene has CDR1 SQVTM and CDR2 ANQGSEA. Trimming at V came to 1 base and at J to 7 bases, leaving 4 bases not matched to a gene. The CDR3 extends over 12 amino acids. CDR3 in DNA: TGCAGCGTTGAAGCCCTACAGGGGGAGCAGTACTTC. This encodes CSVEALQGEQYF.

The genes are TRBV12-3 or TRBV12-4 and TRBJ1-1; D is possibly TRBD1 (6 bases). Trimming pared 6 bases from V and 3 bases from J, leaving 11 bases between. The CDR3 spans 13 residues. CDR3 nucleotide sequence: TGTGCCAGCAGCAATTACAGGGACACTGAAGCTTTCTTT. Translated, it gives CASSNYRDTEAFF.

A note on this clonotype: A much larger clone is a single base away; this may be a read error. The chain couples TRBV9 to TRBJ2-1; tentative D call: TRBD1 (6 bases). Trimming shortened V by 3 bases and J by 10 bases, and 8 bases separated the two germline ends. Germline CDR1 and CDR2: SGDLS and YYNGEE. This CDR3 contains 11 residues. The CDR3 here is CASSAGTEQFF. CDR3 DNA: TGTGCCAGCAGCGCCGGGACAGAGCAGTTCTTC.

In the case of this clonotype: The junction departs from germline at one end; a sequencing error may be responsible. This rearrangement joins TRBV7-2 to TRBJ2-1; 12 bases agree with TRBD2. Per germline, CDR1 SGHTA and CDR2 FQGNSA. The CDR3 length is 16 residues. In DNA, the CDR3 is TGTGCCGGCAGCTTGTCTAGCGGGGGGGCCGGGAATGAGCAGTTCTTC. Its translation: CAGSLSSGGAGNEQFF. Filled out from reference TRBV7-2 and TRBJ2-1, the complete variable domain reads GAGVSQSPSNKVTEKGKDVELRCDPISGHTALYWYRQSLGQGLEFLIYFQGNSAPDKSGLPSDRFSAERTGGSVSTLTIQRTQQEDSAVYLCAGSLSSGGAGNEQFFGPGTRLTVL.

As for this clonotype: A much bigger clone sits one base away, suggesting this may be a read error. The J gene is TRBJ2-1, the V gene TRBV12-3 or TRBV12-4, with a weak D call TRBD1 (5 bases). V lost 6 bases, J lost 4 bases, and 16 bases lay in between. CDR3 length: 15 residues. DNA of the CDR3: TGTGCCAGCAGATGGGGCGAAAACCCTTACAATGAGCAGTTCTTC. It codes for CASRWGENPYNEQFF.

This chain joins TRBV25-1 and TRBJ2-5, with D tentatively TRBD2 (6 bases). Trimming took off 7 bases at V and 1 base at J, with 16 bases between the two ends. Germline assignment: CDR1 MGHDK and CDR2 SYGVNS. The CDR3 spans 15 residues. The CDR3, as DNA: TGTGCCAGCAAGCGGAGGGGAGACATCCAAGAGACCCAGTACTTC. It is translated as CASKRRGDIQETQYF.

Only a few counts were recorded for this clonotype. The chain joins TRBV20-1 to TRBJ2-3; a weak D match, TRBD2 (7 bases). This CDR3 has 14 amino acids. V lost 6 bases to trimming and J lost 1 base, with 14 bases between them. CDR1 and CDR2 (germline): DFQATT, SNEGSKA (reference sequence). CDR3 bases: TGCAGTGCCCTTCTCGGGGGGCGCACAGATACGCAGTATTTT. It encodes CSALLGGRTDTQYF.

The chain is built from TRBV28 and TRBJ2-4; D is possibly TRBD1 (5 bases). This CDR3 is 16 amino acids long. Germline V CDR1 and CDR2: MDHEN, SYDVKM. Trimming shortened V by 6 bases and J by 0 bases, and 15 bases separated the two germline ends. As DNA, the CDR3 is TGTGCCAGCAGACCCTCCCGCAGGGAAGCCAAAAACATTCAGTACTTC. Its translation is CASRPSRREAKNIQYF. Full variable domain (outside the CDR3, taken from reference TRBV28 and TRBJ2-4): DVKVTQSSRYLVKRTGEKVFLECVQDMDHENMFWYRQDPGLGLRLIYFSYDVKMKEKGDIPEGYSVSREKKERFSLILESASTNQTSMYLCASRPSRREAKNIQYFGAGTRLSVL.

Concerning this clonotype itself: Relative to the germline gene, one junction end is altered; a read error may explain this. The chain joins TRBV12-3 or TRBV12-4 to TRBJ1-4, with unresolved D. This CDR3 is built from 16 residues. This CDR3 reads CASRPHIPTTDEKLFF. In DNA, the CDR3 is TGTGCCAGCAGGCCGCACATCCCTACAACTGATGAAAAACTGTTTTTT.